The rows below give T cell receptor beta chains drawn from one sample of a study of blood T cell repertoires in COVID-19. Some clones are missing from TCRdb's copy, which holds only in-frame ones; the method was immunoSEQ multiplex PCR. The sample holds 150,000 to 200,000 clones, about 85% seen once. Sequences were obtained from peripheral blood. All receptors come from a man in his fifties or sixties with active or convalescent COVID-19. The CDR3 runs from the conserved cysteine through the conserved F or W. A D gene is named only where the DNA matches it firmly. Size values are once, few and many counts, or a class for expanded clones, and some rows have none.

clone size,D gene,J gene,V gene,CDR3 DNA,CDR3 protein
-,-,TRBJ1-5,TRBV21-1,-,CASWGRGNQPQHF
-,-,TRBJ1-1,TRBV6-5,TGTGCCAGCAGTTATCAGGATAAGGCTTTCTTT,CASSYQDKAFF
-,-,TRBJ1-1,TRBV11-2,TGTGCCAGCAGCCCACGAGCGGGTGATTCGAACACTGAAGCTTTCTTT,CASSPRAGDSNTEAFF
-,-,TRBJ1-1,TRBV5-5,TGTGCCAGCAGCTTATGGGCATCAGAAACTGAAGCTTTCTTT,CASSLWASETEAFF
-,TRBD1,TRBJ2-7,TRBV5-4,TGTGCCAGCAGCTTAGCTCCGGGACAGGGCGCCTACGAGCAGTACTTC,CASSLAPGQGAYEQYF
-,-,TRBJ1-2,TRBV2,TGTGCCTCGTGGGGGGGGCCTAACTATGGCTACACCTTC,CASWGGPNYGYTF
-,-,TRBJ1-3,TRBV4-1,TGCGCCAGCAGCCAAGATGACAGCCTGAGCTCTGGAAACACCATATATTTT,CASSQDDSLSSGNTIYF
-,-,TRBJ1-2,TRBV11-2,TGTGCCAGCAGCTTAGGAGGCTATGGCTACACCTTC,CASSLGGYGYTF
-,-,TRBJ1-5,TRBV12-3/TRBV12-4,TGTGCCAGCACCCCCGACGGGGGGGTGCCCCAGCATTTT,CASTPDGGVPQHF
-,-,TRBJ2-6,TRBV30,TGTGCCTGGGAGGAGTCTGGGGCCAACGTCCTGACTTTC,CAWEESGANVLTF
few,TRBD2,TRBJ2-7,TRBV7-9,TGTGCCAGCAGCCAACCCTTGCCTAGCGGGGGGGTGGACGAGCAGTACTTC,CASSQPLPSGGVDEQYF
-,TRBD1,TRBJ2-1,TRBV5-1,TGCGCCAGCAGCTTGGGACAGGGGGCCGTAGATGAGCAGTTCTTC,CASSLGQGAVDEQFF
-,-,TRBJ1-2,TRBV6-5,TGTGCCAGCAGTTGGGACTCCGGGGGTGGCTATGGCTACACCTTC,CASSWDSGGGYGYTF
few,TRBD2,TRBJ2-1,TRBV10-3,TGTGCCATCAGCCCGAGTTATAGCGTAGCGGGGTTGAATGAGCAGTTCTTC,CAISPSYSVAGLNEQFF
-,TRBD1,TRBJ2-5,TRBV25-1,TGTGCCACCCGACAGGGGGCGCGGGAGACCCAGTACTTC,CATRQGARETQYF
-,-,TRBJ2-7,TRBV7-2,TGTGCCAGCAGCTTAGGAGCCAGGACAGTCTACGAGCAGTACTTC,CASSLGARTVYEQYF
-,-,TRBJ1-2,TRBV6-4,TGTGCCACCAAGATCGCGAGAGGCTACACCTTC,CATKIARGYTF
once,TRBD2,TRBJ2-1,TRBV9,TGTGCCAGCAGCAATCCTAGCGGGGGGGTTTACAATGAGCAGTTCTTC,CASSNPSGGVYNEQFF
-,-,TRBJ2-4,TRBV1,TGCACCAGCAGCCAAGCCATAGAAAGGCGGGGCGCAAACTTC,CTSSQAIERRGANF
-,-,TRBJ1-2,TRBV10-3,TGTGCCATCAGGCGGAACTATGGCTACACCTTC,CAIRRNYGYTF
-,TRBD1,TRBJ1-2,TRBV5-1,TGCGCCAGCAGCCCGGGACAGGGGGGGAGCTACACCTTC,CASSPGQGGSYTF
-,TRBD2,TRBJ2-7,TRBV5-1,TGCGCCAGCAGCTTGTTAGCGGGGGGGAGCTCCTACGAGCAGTACTTC,CASSLLAGGSSYEQYF
-,TRBD1,TRBJ2-7,TRBV3-1/TRBV3-2,TGTGCCAGCAGACCTACAGGGGGGTCGTTCGAGCAGTACTTC,CASRPTGGSFEQYF
-,TRBD1,TRBJ2-7,TRBV24-1,TGTGCCACCAGCCCCGGGACAGGGAGCACCTACGAGCAGTACTTC,CATSPGTGSTYEQYF
-,-,TRBJ1-3,TRBV18,TGTGCCAGCTCGCCACAGGGCGGGAGAGGAAACACCATATATTTT,CASSPQGGRGNTIYF
few,-,TRBJ2-7,TRBV7-6,TGTGCCAGCAGCTTAGCGAGCTCCTACGAGCAGTACTTC,CASSLASSYEQYF
-,-,TRBJ2-7,TRBV7-6,TGTGCCAGCAGCTTAGGAGGGGGGGGCTACGAGCAGTACTTC,CASSLGGGGYEQYF
-,-,TRBJ2-7,TRBV6-5,TGTGCCAGCAGTCGGGACAAAAACTACGAGCAGTACTTC,CASSRDKNYEQYF
-,TRBD1,TRBJ1-2,TRBV4-2,TGTGCCAGCAGCCAAGGGTGGGTCAGGGGGGCGCATGGCTACACCTTC,CASSQGWVRGAHGYTF
-,TRBD1,TRBJ2-1,TRBV25-1,TGTGCCAGCACTAGGTCTAGGACAGGGTACAATGAGCAGTTCTTC,CASTRSRTGYNEQFF
-,-,TRBJ2-5,TRBV3-1/TRBV3-2,TGTGCCAGCAGCCAAGTTCGGGAGACCCAGTACTTC,CASSQVRETQYF
-,TRBD2,TRBJ2-1,TRBV6-5,TGTGCCAGCACCGGGAGGGGGTGGGAGCAGTTCTTC,CASTGRGWEQFF
once,-,TRBJ1-3,TRBV12-1,TGTGCCAGCAGCCCAACAGGGCCTCCTGGAAACACCATATATTTT,CASSPTGPPGNTIYF
-,TRBD1,TRBJ2-2,TRBV5-1,TGCGCCAGCAGCTTGGCGGGCCAGGGGGCATCTATCTACTACTTCACCGGGGAGCTGTTTTTT,CASSLAGQGASIYYFTGELFF
-,-,TRBJ1-2,TRBV9,TGTGCCAGCAGCGGAGCGGGCGGGGGAGGGCAAGAATACCGGTATGGCTACACCTTC,CASSGAGGGGQEYRYGYTF
-,-,TRBJ1-4,TRBV4-1,TGCGCCAGCAGCCAAGTAATTGGCGAAAAACTGTTTTTT,CASSQVIGEKLFF
-,TRBD2,TRBJ2-1,TRBV5-1,TGCGCCAGCAGCCCCGGGACTAGCTCCATATTGTTCTTC,CASSPGTSSILFF
-,-,TRBJ2-7,TRBV7-9,TGTGCCAGCAGCTTTGGACTGAACTACGAGCAGTACTTC,CASSFGLNYEQYF
-,-,TRBJ1-2,TRBV11-3,TGTGCCAGCAGCTCTTGCGGGGTGGAGAGAACCTCTAACTATGGCTACACCTTC,CASSSCGVERTSNYGYTF
many,TRBD1,TRBJ2-2,TRBV11-3,TGTGCCAGCAGCCTAGGACAGGGTTACACCGGGGAGCTGTTTTTT,CASSLGQGYTGELFF
few,-,TRBJ1-6,TRBV5-6,TGTGCCAGCAGCTCGGACGGGGTACCGAGCTCCTATAATTCACCCCTCCACTTT,CASSSDGVPSSYNSPLHF
-,-,TRBJ1-3,TRBV4-2,TGTGCCAGCAGCCAAGAGGGACTACTAATCTCTGGAAACACCATATATTTT,CASSQEGLLISGNTIYF